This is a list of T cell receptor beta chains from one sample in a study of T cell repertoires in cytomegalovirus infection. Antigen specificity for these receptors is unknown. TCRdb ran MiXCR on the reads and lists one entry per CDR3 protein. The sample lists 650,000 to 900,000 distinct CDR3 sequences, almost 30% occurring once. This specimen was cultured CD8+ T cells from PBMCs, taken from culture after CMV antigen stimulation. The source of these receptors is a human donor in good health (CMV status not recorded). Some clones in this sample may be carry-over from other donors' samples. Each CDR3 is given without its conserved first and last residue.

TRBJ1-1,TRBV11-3,ASSPPPGGTEAF
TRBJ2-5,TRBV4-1,ASSQDREEAGEQETQY
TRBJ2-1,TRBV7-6,ASSLAGELGEQF
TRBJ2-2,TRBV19,ATSTGAGELF
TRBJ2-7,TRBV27,ASSLSLGEQY
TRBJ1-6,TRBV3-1,ASSAGQGASPLH
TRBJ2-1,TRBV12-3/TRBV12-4,ASTEGVTSGAGSYNEQF
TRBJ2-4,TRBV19,ASSIEEWERGRKNIQY
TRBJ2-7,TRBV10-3,AISGTGADEQY
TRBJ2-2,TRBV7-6,ASSLDYGTGGTGELF
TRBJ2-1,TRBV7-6,ASSSSDHEQF
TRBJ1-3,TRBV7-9,ASSSGIIDKHSGNTIY
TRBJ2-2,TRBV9,ASSPRSLSGELF
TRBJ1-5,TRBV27,ASSLWAGNQPQH
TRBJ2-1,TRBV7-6,ASSLRTGGSYNEQF
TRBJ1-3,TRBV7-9,ASSEDIYSGNTIY
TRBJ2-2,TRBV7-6,ASSLVQGRPTGELF
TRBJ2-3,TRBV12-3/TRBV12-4,ASRGPTDTQY
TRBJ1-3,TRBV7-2,ASSMDRAFRSGNTIY
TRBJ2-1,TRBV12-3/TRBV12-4,ASSLKLRVNEQF
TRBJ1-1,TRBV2,ASSETRRDTEAF
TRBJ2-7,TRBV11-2,ASSSTGHTYEQY
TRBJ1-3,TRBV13,ASSTLEGGGANTIY
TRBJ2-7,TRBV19,ASSISGQGSYEQY
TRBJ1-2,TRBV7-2,ASSTSWGTAPLYGYT
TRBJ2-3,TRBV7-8,ASSPLLAIGLSTQY
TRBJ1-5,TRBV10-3,AISESEDSNQPQH
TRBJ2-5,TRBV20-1,SAISGGALETQY
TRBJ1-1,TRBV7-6,ASSHMFGDAEAF
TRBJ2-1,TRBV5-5,ASSYTGTSSNEQF
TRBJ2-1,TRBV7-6,ASSGAYNEQF
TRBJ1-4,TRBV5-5,ASSLSGAREKLF
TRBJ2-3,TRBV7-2,ASSLDRGAPVDTQY
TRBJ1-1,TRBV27,ASRSTGSAF
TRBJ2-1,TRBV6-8,ASSYYVDADNEQF
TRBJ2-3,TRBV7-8,ASSLEVTDTQY
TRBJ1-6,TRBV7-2,ASRTEDSYNSPLH
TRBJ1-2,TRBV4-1,ASSQTGTPLGR
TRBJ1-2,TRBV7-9,ASSLGLGLNYGYT
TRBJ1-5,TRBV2,ASRRDRGLRSNQPQH
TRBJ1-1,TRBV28,ASRETGATEAF
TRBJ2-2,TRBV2,ATQEGANTGELF